Below are 5 T cell receptor beta chains sequenced from a single sample in a study of CD8+ T cells in alopecia areata. The treatment: oral pan-JAK inhibitor, 5-10 mg twice daily. cDNA reverse transcribed from extracted RNA served as the sequencing template. The protocol was immunoSEQ multiplex PCR, while the TCRdb copy is restricted to in-frame clones and leaves out a portion. Among 150,000 to 200,000 clones listed, about 61% were seen once. Here the sequenced sample was CD4+ T cells sorted from blood, taken at approximately week 55, from a patient treated with tofacitinib. Receptors were obtained from a human donor with alopecia areata.

This chain connects TRBV19 to TRBJ1-5; 10 bases line up with TRBD1. The trim removed 9 bases at V and 3 bases at J, leaving 8 bases unmatched. The CDR3 totals 15 residues. Germline V CDR1 and CDR2: LNHDA, SQIVND (reference sequence). The CDR3 bases are TGTGCCAGCCAGGGGGGACAGGGGAACAATCAGCCCCAGCATTTT. It codes for CASQGGQGNNQPQHF.

The chain is built from TRBV5-4 and TRBJ1-6; D is undetermined. CDR3 size: 17 residues. The V and J ends lost 0 bases and 0 bases respectively, with 10 bases between them. Germline values: CDR1 SGHNT, CDR2 YYREEE (reference sequence). In DNA form, the CDR3 reads TGTGCCAGCAGCTTGGGCACCCCCAACTCCTATAATTCACCCCTCCACTTT. It yields the protein CASSLGTPNSYNSPLHF.

V gene TRBV5-1 combines with J gene TRBJ2-1; D gene unclear. Germline V gene data show CDR1 as SGHRS and CDR2 as YFSETQ. V lost 1 base, J lost 8 bases, and 16 bases lay in between. The CDR3 is 15 amino acids. This chain's CDR3 is CASSLRRTVEDEQFF. In nucleotides, the CDR3 is TGCGCCAGCAGCTTGCGCCGTACGGTCGAAGATGAGCAGTTCTTC.

V and J are TRBV6-6 and TRBJ2-3; D is undetermined. From germline, CDR1 is MNHNY and CDR2 SVGAGI (reference sequence). CDR3 length: 12 residues. V lost 6 bases to trimming and J lost 4 bases, with 8 bases between them. The CDR3 region is CASSPLSDTQYF. CDR3 DNA sequence: TGTGCCAGCAGCCCGCTCTCAGATACGCAGTATTTT.

The V call is TRBV2, the J call TRBJ1-6, with TRBD1 matching 9 bases. The V gene's germline CDR1 is SNHLY and CDR2 FYNNEI. V dropped 8 bases and J dropped 10; count of bases not matched to a gene: 6. The CDR3 contains 13 residues. The CDR3 bases are TGTGCCAGCCCCCGGGACAGGGACTCACCCCTCCACTTT. Its translation: CASPRDRDSPLHF.